A selection of T cell receptor beta chains follows, all from one sample in a study of identical twins. TCRdb redid the calling of the 5' RACE reads with MiXCR, one entry per CDR3 protein. Of roughly 350,000 distinct CDR3 sequences detected, 9% appear once; the ten largest clones hold approximately 9.3%. Specimen: naive T cells sorted from blood. The receptors were sampled from a woman in her forties or fifties in good health. Both conserved end residues are part of each CDR3. A D gene is named only where the DNA matches it firmly. Part of the rows lack a size; the others show once, few, many or a class for expanded clones.

.	.	TRBV5-1	TRBJ2-1	TGCGCCAGCAGCTATCGGGGTATTATCGCAAACGACCCCAATGAGCAGTTCTTC	CASSYRGIIANDPNEQFF
many	.	TRBV5-5	TRBJ2-3	TGTGCCAGCAGGCTTGTATCCGATACGCAGTATTTT	CASRLVSDTQYF
.	TRBD1	TRBV5-1	TRBJ1-2	TGCGCCAGCAGCCGGGGACAGACACACTATGGCTACACCTTC	CASSRGQTHYGYTF
few	.	TRBV7-9	TRBJ2-2	TGTGCCAGCAGCTCCTCCTCCGGGGAGCTGTTTTTT	CASSSSSGELFF
many	TRBD2	TRBV12-3/TRBV12-4	TRBJ2-1	TGTGCCAGCAGTTCGTTACTAGCGGGAGTCAATGAGCAGTTCTTC	CASSSLLAGVNEQFF
.	TRBD1	TRBV20-1	TRBJ1-4	TGCAGTGCTAACGACAGGGTCAATGAAAAACTGTTTTTT	CSANDRVNEKLFF
many	TRBD1	TRBV20-1	TRBJ1-4	TGCAGTGCAAGTACACCGCAGGGGGCGCGCGCTATGAATGAAAAACTGTTTTTT	CSASTPQGARAMNEKLFF
few	.	TRBV27	TRBJ2-7	TGTGCCAGGAAACGCGGCGGGTTATCCTACGAGCAGTACTTC	CARKRGGLSYEQYF
few	.	TRBV28	TRBJ1-1	TGTGCCAGCAGCAACACTTTGGAGGCTTTCTTT	CASSNTLEAFF
.	TRBD1	TRBV11-2	TRBJ1-1	TGTGCCAGCAGGCCCATCCGGGACAGTGAAGCTTTCTTT	CASRPIRDSEAFF
few	TRBD1	TRBV12-3/TRBV12-4	TRBJ2-5	TGTGCCAGCAGGCCTGGACAGGGGAGGTTGGAGACCCAGTACTTC	CASRPGQGRLETQYF
few	.	TRBV5-1	TRBJ2-5	TGCGCCAGCAGCTCCTACCGGGGTCAAGAGACCCAGTACTTC	CASSSYRGQETQYF
few	.	TRBV15	TRBJ2-7	TGTGCCACCAGCAGAGCCGGCTACGAGCAGTACTTC	CATSRAGYEQYF
.	TRBD2	TRBV7-8	TRBJ2-5	TGTGCCAGCAGCTTAGCGCGGGAGGGCCCTCGAGAGACCCAGTACTTC	CASSLAREGPRETQYF
many	.	TRBV7-9	TRBJ2-7	TGTGCCAGCAGCTTCTTGCCGCAGGGCCTCAACTCCTACGAGCAGTACTTC	CASSFLPQGLNSYEQYF
few	.	TRBV7-2	TRBJ2-5	TGTGCCAGCAGTTTAATTGGAGGGAGTCAAGAGACCCAGTACTTC	CASSLIGGSQETQYF
.	.	TRBV3-1	TRBJ1-5	TGTGCCAGCAGCCAAGATCAGAGGAATCAGCCCCAGCATTTT	CASSQDQRNQPQHF
many	TRBD1	TRBV12-3/TRBV12-4	TRBJ2-3	TGTGCCAGCAGTTTAGCTGGTGACAGGGGAAGGGATACGCAGTATTTT	CASSLAGDRGRDTQYF
many	.	TRBV12-3/TRBV12-4	TRBJ2-2	TGTGCCAGCAGTTGGCAGGAGAACACCGGGGAGCTGTTTTTT	CASSWQENTGELFF
few	.	TRBV25-1	TRBJ2-1	TGTGCCAGCAGTGACGGGGTGAACAGGGTCCATGAGCAGTTCTTC	CASSDGVNRVHEQFF
few	.	TRBV7-7	TRBJ2-2	TGTGCCAGCAGCTCCCGTAGAAACACCGGGGAGCTGTTTTTT	CASSSRRNTGELFF
.	TRBD1	TRBV28	TRBJ2-7	TGTGCCAGCAGTTTCGACCCGAGACTTTCGACAGGGTGGGCGTTC	CASSFDPRLSTGWAF
many	.	TRBV5-1	TRBJ2-1	TGCGCCAGCAGCTTGGACCAAAACAATGAGCAGTTCTTC	CASSLDQNNEQFF
.	TRBD2	TRBV3-1	TRBJ2-7	TGTGCCAGCAGCCTCCGTTCTAGCGGGAGGGCCTACGAGCAGTACTTC	CASSLRSSGRAYEQYF
.	TRBD2	TRBV25-1	TRBJ2-3	TGTGCCAGCAGTGAATTTGGCGGGAGGGCCGGAGATACGCAGTATTTT	CASSEFGGRAGDTQYF
many	TRBD2	TRBV11-2	TRBJ2-5	TGTGCCAGCATCCCTACTGCGGGAGGGTTCAAAGAGACCCAGTACTTC	CASIPTAGGFKETQYF
few	.	TRBV20-1	TRBJ1-1	TGCAGTGCTAGGGAGCCCGGGACACCCCGTACTTTCTTT	CSAREPGTPRTFF
.	.	TRBV20-1	TRBJ1-6	TGCAGTGCTAGAGCTGGCGGGAATAATTCACCCCTCCACTTT	CSARAGGNNSPLHF
many	.	TRBV6-6	TRBJ2-7	TGTGCCAGCAAGGACCGACCCGATAGTGAATACTTC	CASKDRPDSEYF
few	.	TRBV27	TRBJ2-3	TGTGCCAGCAGTCCTGGGACAATAAGCACAGATACGCAGTATTTT	CASSPGTISTDTQYF
.	TRBD2	TRBV25-1	TRBJ2-3	TGTGCCACCCGAGCGGGAGGGCTGACAGATACGCAGTATTTT	CATRAGGLTDTQYF
few	.	TRBV4-1	TRBJ2-7	TGCGCCAGCAGCCAGCACAGTTCCTACGAGCAGTACTTC	CASSQHSSYEQYF
.	.	TRBV15	TRBJ1-6	TGTGCCACCAGCAGAGGGTTGGGGAATTCACCCCTCCACTTT	CATSRGLGNSPLHF
.	TRBD2	TRBV20-1	TRBJ2-1	TGCAGTGCTAGAGCGCTAGGACTAGCGATCTACAATGAGCAGTTCTTC	CSARALGLAIYNEQFF
.	.	TRBV20-1	TRBJ1-2	TGCAGTGCTATTTGGGGTACTAACTATGGCTACACCTTC	CSAIWGTNYGYTF
few	TRBD2	TRBV12-3/TRBV12-4	TRBJ2-2	TGTGCCAGCAGTTTAATGGGACTAGCGGGAGTGTGGAACACCGGGGAGCTGTTTTTT	CASSLMGLAGVWNTGELFF
.	.	TRBV5-1	TRBJ2-2	TGCGCCAGCAGCTGGGTCGAGCTTGGCGGGGAGCTGTTTTTT	CASSWVELGGELFF
.	.	TRBV6-2/TRBV6-3	TRBJ1-5	TGTGCCAGCACTTCCTCCGCAGGGAGGTACAATCAGCCCCAGCATTTT	CASTSSAGRYNQPQHF
.	TRBD2	TRBV20-1	TRBJ2-1	TGCAGTGCTAGACTCTACACCTCGCCGGGACTAGCGCCTACCTTGGGACGAGGTGAGCAGTTCTTC	CSARLYTSPGLAPTLGRGEQFF
few	TRBD1	TRBV7-8	TRBJ2-1	TGTGCCAGCAGCTTAGCTCCAGGGGGCTATGAGCAGTTCTTC	CASSLAPGGYEQFF
many	TRBD2	TRBV5-1	TRBJ2-1	TGCGCCAGCAGCCCGGGACTAGCGGGAGTCCATGAGCAGTTCTTC	CASSPGLAGVHEQFF
.	.	TRBV6-6	TRBJ2-5	TGTGCCAGCAGTTACAGGGTCGAGACCCAGTACTTC	CASSYRVETQYF
.	TRBD2	TRBV5-1	TRBJ2-7	TGCGCCAGCAGCTCGGGACTAGCGGGAGAGTACGAGCAGTACTTC	CASSSGLAGEYEQYF
.	.	TRBV7-9	TRBJ1-3	TGTGCCAGCAGCCCCGGACCGGTCTCTGGAAACACCATATATTTT	CASSPGPVSGNTIYF
many	TRBD2	TRBV4-2	TRBJ2-1	TGTGCCAGCAGCCAAGCGGTAGCGGGAGGAAGGGAGAGGTCCTACAATGAGCAGTTCTTC	CASSQAVAGGRERSYNEQFF
once	.	TRBV3-1	TRBJ2-5	TGTGCCAGCAGCCAAGATCGAGGTCAGGGAAACCAAGAGACCCAGTACTTC	CASSQDRGQGNQETQYF